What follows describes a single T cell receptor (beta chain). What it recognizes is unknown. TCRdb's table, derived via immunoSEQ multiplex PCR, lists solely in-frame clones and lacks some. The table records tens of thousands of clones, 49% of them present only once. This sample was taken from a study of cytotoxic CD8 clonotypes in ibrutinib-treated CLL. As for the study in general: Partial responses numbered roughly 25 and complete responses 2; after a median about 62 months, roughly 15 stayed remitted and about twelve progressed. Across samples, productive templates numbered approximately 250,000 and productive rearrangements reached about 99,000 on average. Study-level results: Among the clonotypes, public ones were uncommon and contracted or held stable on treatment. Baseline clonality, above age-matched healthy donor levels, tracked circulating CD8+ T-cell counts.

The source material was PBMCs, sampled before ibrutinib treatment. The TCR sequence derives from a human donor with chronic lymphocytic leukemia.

CDR3 protein: CASSLGQGFVSTEAFF. CDR3 in DNA: TGCGCCAGCAGTCTGGGACAGGGGTTTGTTAGCACTGAAGCTTTCTTT. The chain links TRBV5-1 to TRBJ1-1; TRBD1 aligns across 10 bases. With V trimmed by 5 bases and J by 4 bases, 11 bases remained unmatched. The V gene's germline CDR1 is SGHRS and CDR2 YFSETQ. The CDR3 sequence is 16 residues long.